The 18 T cell receptor beta chains below all came from one sample that was sequenced in a study. Using its own MiXCR run on the 5' RACE reads, TCRdb lists one record per CDR3 protein. The table records fewer than 80,000 distinct CDR3 sequences, about 20% of them present only once. Source material: memory CD4+ T cells sorted from a lymph node. Subset meaning: memory CD4+ T cells, CD4+CD45RO+CD25-. The receptors come from a female donor with breast cancer.

As concerns this clonotype: A much more abundant neighbour one base away suggests this may be a read error. The V and J genes are TRBV5-1 and TRBJ1-1; D not certain. Germline CDR1 SGHRS, CDR2 YFSETQ. This CDR3 is 14 amino acids long. V was shortened by 1 base and J by 1 base, with 8 bases between the two germline ends. In DNA form, the CDR3 reads TGCGCCAGCAGCTTGTCTCGGGGGAACACTGAAGCTTTCTTT. As protein: CASSLSRGNTEAFF.

The V and J genes are TRBV5-1 and TRBJ1-4; D gene ambiguous. Trimming removed 0 bases at V and 2 bases at J, with 5 bases between. Germline V gene sequence: CDR1 SGHRS, CDR2 YFSETQ. The CDR3 is 14 residues long. CDR3 amino acids: CASSLEATNEKLFF. The CDR3 nucleotides are TGCGCCAGCAGCTTGGAAGCGACTAATGAAAAACTGTTTTTT.

In its sample, this clonotype was seen a few times. DNA for the CDR3: TGCGCCAGCAGCCAAGATATTCGGGGCAATCAAGGGCCCCAGCATTTT. Its protein product is CASSQDIRGNQGPQHF. J is TRBJ1-5 and V is TRBV4-3, with D maybe TRBD1 (5 bases). Germline lookup yields CDR1 LGHNA and CDR2 YSLEER. V lost 0 bases and J 9 bases, leaving 18 bases between the germline ends. The CDR3 is 16 amino acids.

Notes on this clonotype: Given a much more abundant clone one base away, this may be a read error. The chain employs TRBV6-1 and TRBJ1-5; D uncertain. CDR1 and CDR2 from the germline V gene are MNHNS and SASEGT. There are 18 residues in the CDR3. V lost 7 bases and J 1 base, leaving 23 bases between the germline ends. This CDR3 is CASMIQTPTLTSNQPQHF. CDR3 coding DNA: TGTGCCAGCATGATACAGACACCCACCCTCACCAGCAATCAGCCCCAGCATTTT.

The genes are TRBV7-6 and TRBJ2-5; D is uncertain. The germline gives CDR1 SGHVS, CDR2 FNYEAQ. Trimming cost V 5 bases and J 5 bases, with 12 bases left between them. The CDR3 is 13 residues long. CDR3 amino acids: CASSPGPAETQYF. CDR3 bases: TGTGCCAGCAGCCCCGGGCCCGCGGAGACCCAGTACTTC.

The chain carries TRBV24-1 and TRBJ1-1; tentatively, D is TRBD1 (6 bases). This CDR3 has 13 amino acids. With 3 bases removed from V and 11 bases from J, the gap between germline ends came to 15 bases. Germline V lookup: CDR1 KGHDR, CDR2 SFDVKD. CDR3 in DNA: TGTGCCACCAGTGATGGACAGAGAAGCGGGGCTTTCTTT. Its translation is CATSDGQRSGAFF.

The chain uses TRBV5-6 and TRBJ2-1, with TRBD2 matching over 11 bases. J was trimmed by 4 bases and V by 4 bases; bases with no gene match: 19. The CDR3 is made up of 20 amino acids. Germline lookup yields CDR1 SGHDT and CDR2 YYEEEE. The DNA of the CDR3 is TGTGCCAGCAGCCTGACAACCGGGACTAGCGGACCCCGGATATACAATGAGCAGTTCTTC. Translating gives CASSLTTGTSGPRIYNEQFF.

The sample holds a few counts of this clonotype. This chain joins TRBV5-1 and TRBJ2-1; D is ambiguous. Looked up from germline, CDR1 is SGHRS and CDR2 is YFSETQ. CDR3 length: 14 residues. V was clipped by 0 bases and J by 4 bases, with 8 bases between them. As DNA, the CDR3 is TGCGCCAGCAGCTTGGGGGGTTCATACAATGAGCAGTTCTTC. Protein product: CASSLGGSYNEQFF.

The rearrangement links TRBV30 to TRBJ1-5; TRBD1 is a possible D gene (5 bases). Germline lookup yields CDR1 GTSNPN and CDR2 SVGIG (reference sequence). The germline V and J ends were trimmed by 0 bases and 2 bases, with 14 bases remaining between them. CDR3 length: 16 amino acids. CDR3 in amino acids: CAWSVRGIGGNQPQHF. In DNA form, the CDR3 reads TGTGCCTGGAGTGTACGTGGGATAGGGGGCAATCAGCCCCAGCATTTT.

V is TRBV5-1 and J is TRBJ2-1; TRBD2 matches 9 bases. The CDR3 loop spans 15 amino acids. The germline V gene has CDR1 SGHRS and CDR2 YFSETQ. The J segment lost 3 bases and the V segment lost 4 bases, leaving 5 bases of the junction unmatched. The CDR3 here is CASSLLAGNYNEQFF. The CDR3 DNA reads as TGCGCCAGCAGCCTACTAGCGGGTAACTACAATGAGCAGTTCTTC.

J is TRBJ1-4 and V is TRBV4-1; D gene ambiguous. V was pared by 4 bases and J by 12 bases, with 18 bases between. Germline CDR1 reads MGHRA; CDR2 reads YSYEKL. There are 14 residues in the CDR3. The CDR3 protein is CASSLRATTAQLFF. CDR3 in DNA: TGCGCCAGCAGCCTCCGGGCCACCACCGCGCAACTGTTTTTT.

This clonotype was seen only a few times. The chain has TRBV30 and TRBJ1-2, with D possibly TRBD1 on 5 matching bases. Trimming removed 0 bases at V and 4 bases at J, with 12 bases between. This CDR3 is built from 14 residues. Germline CDR1 GTSNPN, CDR2 SVGIG (reference sequence). CDR3 nucleotide sequence: TGTGCCTGGAGTGTACCAGGGTACCGCTATGGCTACACCTTC. This sequence encodes CAWSVPGYRYGYTF.

V is TRBV27 and J is TRBJ2-4; 8 bases are a match to TRBD2. The junction had 6 bases not matched to a gene; V was cut back by 5 bases and J by 6 bases. There are 14 residues in the CDR3. CDR1 and CDR2 (germline): MNHEY, SMNVEV (reference sequence). The CDR3 nucleotides read TGTGCCAGCAGTATAGACAGCGGGAGAAACATTCAGTACTTC. Protein sequence: CASSIDSGRNIQYF.

The chain has TRBV5-1 and TRBJ2-1; D could derive from TRBD1 or TRBD2 (5 bases each). The CDR3 has 15 amino acids. V was cut by 0 bases and J by 2 bases, with 9 bases left in between. Per germline, CDR1 SGHRS and CDR2 YFSETQ. The CDR3 reads CASSLAQGPYNEQFF. CDR3 in DNA: TGCGCCAGCAGCTTGGCCCAGGGACCCTACAATGAGCAGTTCTTC.

Details on this clonotype: One end of the junction does not line up with germline, which may come from a read error. This chain links TRBV7-2 with TRBJ2-7; D not resolved. Germline CDR1 reads SGHTA; CDR2 reads FQGNSA. CDR3 length: 11 residues. CDR3 region: CASSQSYEQHF. For the CDR3, the DNA is TGTGCCAGCAGCCAGTCCTACGAGCAGCACTTC. The whole variable domain, remainder taken from reference TRBV7-2 and TRBJ2-7, is GAGVSQSPSNKVTEKGKDVELRCDPISGHTALYWYRQSLGQGLEFLIYFQGNSAPDKSGLPSDRFSAERTGGSVSTLTIQRTQQEDSAVYLCASSQSYEQHFGPGTRLTVT.

This clonotype was seen ten or more times. The CDR3 protein is CASSGQGANQPQHF. CDR3 nucleotide sequence: TGTGCCAGCTCGGGGCAGGGCGCCAATCAGCCCCAGCATTTT. The chain recombines TRBV6-2 or TRBV6-3 with TRBJ1-5, with D perhaps TRBD1 (5 bases). V was clipped by 8 bases and J by 3 bases, with 14 bases between them. In germline, CDR1 is MNHEY, CDR2 SVGEGT. This CDR3 has 14 residues.

This clonotype was seen at least ten times. The V gene is TRBV6-5, the J gene TRBJ1-2; D is ambiguous. Germline V gene sequence: CDR1 MNHEY, CDR2 SVGAGI. V gave up 3 bases and J gave up 8 bases, with 16 bases separating them. The CDR3 contains 14 residues. CDR3: CASSYTPRTLGYTF. As DNA, the CDR3 is TGTGCCAGCAGTTATACTCCCCGCACTCTCGGCTACACCTTC.

This clonotype was counted many times. The V call is TRBV6-5, the J call TRBJ1-2; 7 bases align to TRBD1. The V gene's germline CDR1 is MNHEY and CDR2 SVGAGI. This CDR3 is 13 amino acids long. The V gene end was trimmed by 7 bases and the J gene end by 8 bases; junction bases not matched to a gene: 10. CDR3: CASKPGTDGGYTF. In DNA, the CDR3 is TGTGCCAGCAAACCCGGGACAGACGGGGGCTACACCTTC.